This TCR beta chain was profiled in a study of cytomegalovirus exposure and HLA in healthy donors. Notes on the study in general: Listed as cytomegalovirus-associated were 170 or so TCR beta chains.

This clone was recorded a few times. Its cognate antigen is unknown. Trimming removed 6 bases from V and 3 bases from J; junction bases left unmatched: 11. The CDR3 sequence is 16 residues long. The V gene's germline CDR1 is SGHVS and CDR2 FQNEAQ. This table comes from immunoSEQ multiplex PCR, and its TCRdb copy is limited to in-frame clones, with some not included. The table shows 150,000 to 250,000 clones, with roughly 81% occurring only once. This chain joins TRBV7-8 and TRBJ1-5; TRBD1 matches at 7 bases. Source material: PBMCs. The receptor comes from a woman aged 30 to 39 in good health and CMV-seronegative. CDR3 sequence: CASSSWGTEVNQPQHF. The CDR3, as DNA: TGTGCCAGCAGTAGCTGGGGGACAGAAGTCAATCAGCCCCAGCATTTT.